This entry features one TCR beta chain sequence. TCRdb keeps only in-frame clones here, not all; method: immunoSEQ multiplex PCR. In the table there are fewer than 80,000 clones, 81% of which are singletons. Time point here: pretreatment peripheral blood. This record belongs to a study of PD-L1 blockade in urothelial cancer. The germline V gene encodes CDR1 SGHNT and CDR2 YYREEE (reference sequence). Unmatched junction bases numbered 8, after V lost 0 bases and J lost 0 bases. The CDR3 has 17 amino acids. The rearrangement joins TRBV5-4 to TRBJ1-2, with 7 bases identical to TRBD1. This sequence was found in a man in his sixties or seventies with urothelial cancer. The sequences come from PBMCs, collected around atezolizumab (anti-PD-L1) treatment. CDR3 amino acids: CASSLAFGTETNYGYTF. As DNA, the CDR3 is TGTGCCAGCAGCTTGGCATTCGGGACAGAGACTAACTATGGCTACACCTTC.